This T cell receptor (beta chain) was profiled in a study of early T cells in non-severe SARS-CoV-2 infection. V lost 4 bases, J lost 4 bases, and 7 bases stayed unmatched. Germline V gene lookup returns CDR1 SGHRS and CDR2 YFSETQ. This CDR3 region has 16 residues. TCRdb re-called the 5' RACE reads through MiXCR, storing one row per CDR3 protein. The profile shows 70,000 or so distinct CDR3 sequences, 12% to 15% of them singletons. The source of this sequence is an adult who was a healthcare worker with PCR-confirmed SARS-CoV-2 infection or an uninfected control (not recorded which). V is TRBV5-1 and J is TRBJ2-5, with 13 bases aligning to TRBD2. Material: whole blood. The CDR3 protein is CASSTGLAGAAETQYF. The CDR3 DNA follows: TGCGCCAGCAGCACTGGACTAGCGGGGGCCGCAGAGACCCAGTACTTC.